This is a list of T cell receptor beta chains from one sample in a study of cytomegalovirus exposure and HLA in healthy donors. Produced via immunoSEQ multiplex PCR; TCRdb's table is partial and in-frame only. The sample shows under 200,000 clones, about 70% of them seen only once. Sequenced: PBMCs. The receptors derive from a woman under 40 in good health and CMV-seronegative. CDR3s include the opening cysteine and the closing phenylalanine or tryptophan. D genes are given only for firm matches. Some rows mark clone size as missing; the rest say once, few, many or name a class of expanded clone.

TRBV5-1,TRBJ2-1,15,NA,TRBD2,CASSPTSGSYNEQFF,TGCGCCAGCAGCCCGACTAGCGGCTCCTACAATGAGCAGTTCTTC
TRBV2,TRBJ2-7,11,NA,NA,CAIGGVYEQYF,TGTGCCATCGGCGGGGTTTACGAGCAGTACTTC
TRBV7-9,TRBJ1-4,12,NA,NA,CASTRLEEKLFF,TGTGCCAGCACCCGCCTCGAGGAAAAACTGTTTTTT
TRBV11-3,TRBJ2-7,13,NA,TRBD2,CASSLAAGDEQYF,TGTGCCAGCAGCTTAGCAGCGGGAGACGAGCAGTACTTC
TRBV19,TRBJ2-7,15,NA,TRBD2,CASSFGGRELYEQYF,TGTGCCAGTAGCTTCGGCGGGAGGGAACTCTACGAGCAGTACTTC
TRBV6-6,TRBJ2-2,15,few,TRBD2,CASRVLAGGTGELFF,TGTGCCAGCCGTGTCCTAGCGGGGGGCACCGGGGAGCTGTTTTTT
TRBV29-1,TRBJ2-7,10,once,NA,CSVVTYEQYF,TGCAGCGTTGTAACATACGAGCAGTACTTC
TRBV4-2,TRBJ2-1,15,few,NA,CASSRQTAGADEQFF,TGTGCCAGCAGCCGCCAGACGGCGGGGGCGGATGAGCAGTTCTTC
TRBV9,TRBJ1-1,14,NA,NA,CASSVATFSGEAFF,TGTGCCAGCAGCGTAGCTACGTTTAGCGGTGAAGCTTTCTTT
TRBV7-9,TRBJ2-5,15,NA,TRBD2,CASSLTGLERRTQYF,TGTGCCAGCAGCCTTACAGGACTAGAACGAAGGACCCAGTACTTC
TRBV19,TRBJ2-5,15,NA,NA,CASRGAGVFQETQYF,TGTGCCAGTAGGGGTGCAGGGGTCTTCCAAGAGACCCAGTACTTC
TRBV7-3,TRBJ2-7,16,NA,TRBD2,CASSLSGGSGYYEQYF,TGTGCCAGCAGCTTATCTGGCGGGAGTGGGTACTACGAGCAGTACTTC
TRBV5-1,TRBJ2-2,15,NA,TRBD2,CASSSGLAGTGELFF,TGCGCCAGCAGCTCGGGACTAGCGGGTACCGGGGAGCTGTTTTTT
TRBV9,TRBJ2-7,15,NA,TRBD1,CASSPRQGTNYEQYF,TGTGCCAGCAGCCCACGACAGGGGACAAATTACGAGCAGTACTTC
TRBV7-8,TRBJ2-7,14,NA,TRBD2,CASSPSGSMGEQYF,TGTGCCAGCAGCCCCAGCGGGAGCATGGGTGAGCAGTACTTC
TRBV18,TRBJ2-7,16,NA,NA,CANQTTQQRAGHEQYF,TGTGCCAACCAAACCACTCAACAGCGGGCAGGGCATGAGCAGTACTTC
TRBV5-1,TRBJ2-1,14,NA,NA,CASSLGLDYNEQFF,TGCGCCAGCAGCCTTGGACTGGACTACAATGAGCAGTTCTTC
TRBV19,TRBJ1-3,15,NA,TRBD1,CASSMTGYSGNTIYF,TGTGCCAGTAGTATGACAGGGTATTCTGGAAACACCATATATTTT
TRBV28,TRBJ1-5,18,once,NA,CASSLPPRASYSNQPQHF,TGTGCCAGCAGCCTACCCCCGAGGGCATCTTATAGCAATCAGCCCCAGCATTTT
TRBV7-3,TRBJ2-4,13,once,NA,CASSTYDGGIQYF,TGTGCCAGCAGCACCTATGACGGGGGCATTCAGTACTTC
TRBV7-9,TRBJ1-1,11,NA,NA,CASSYSPEAFF,TGTGCCAGCAGCTACAGCCCTGAAGCTTTCTTT
TRBV6-4,TRBJ1-2,15,NA,TRBD1,CASQVQPGQGAGYTF,TGTGCCAGCCAAGTTCAGCCGGGACAGGGGGCTGGCTACACCTTC
TRBV19,TRBJ2-1,13,NA,TRBD2,CASSATSGVEQFF,TGTGCCAGTAGTGCAACTAGCGGGGTTGAGCAGTTCTTC
TRBV6-1,TRBJ2-7,15,NA,TRBD2,CASSQPGLLAYEQYF,TGTGCCAGCAGCCAACCGGGACTACTAGCCTACGAGCAGTACTTC